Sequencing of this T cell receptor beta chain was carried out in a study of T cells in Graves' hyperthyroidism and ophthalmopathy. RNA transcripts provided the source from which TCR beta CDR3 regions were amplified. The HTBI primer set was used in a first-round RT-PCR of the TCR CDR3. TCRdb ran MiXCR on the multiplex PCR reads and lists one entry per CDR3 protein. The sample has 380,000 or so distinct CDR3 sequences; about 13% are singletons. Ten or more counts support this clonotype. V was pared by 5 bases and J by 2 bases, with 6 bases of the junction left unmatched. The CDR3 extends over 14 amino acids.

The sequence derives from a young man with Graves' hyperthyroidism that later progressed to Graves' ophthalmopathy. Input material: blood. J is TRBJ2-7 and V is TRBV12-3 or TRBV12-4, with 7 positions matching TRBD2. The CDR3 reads CASSHGGVTYEQYF. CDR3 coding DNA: TGTGCCAGCAGTCATGGGGGGGTCACCTACGAGCAGTACTTC.